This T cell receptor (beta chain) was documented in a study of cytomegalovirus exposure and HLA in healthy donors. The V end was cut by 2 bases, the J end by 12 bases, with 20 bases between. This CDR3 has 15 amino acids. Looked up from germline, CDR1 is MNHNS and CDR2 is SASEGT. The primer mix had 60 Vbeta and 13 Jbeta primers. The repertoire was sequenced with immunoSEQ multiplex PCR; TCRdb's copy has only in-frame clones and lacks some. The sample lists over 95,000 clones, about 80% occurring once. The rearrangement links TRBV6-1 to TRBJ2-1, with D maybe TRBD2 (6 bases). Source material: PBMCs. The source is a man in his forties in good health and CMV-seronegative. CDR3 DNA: TGTGCCAGCAGTGAAAGGCTATTAACAGCGCGGGGGCAGTTCTTC. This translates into CASSERLLTARGQFF.